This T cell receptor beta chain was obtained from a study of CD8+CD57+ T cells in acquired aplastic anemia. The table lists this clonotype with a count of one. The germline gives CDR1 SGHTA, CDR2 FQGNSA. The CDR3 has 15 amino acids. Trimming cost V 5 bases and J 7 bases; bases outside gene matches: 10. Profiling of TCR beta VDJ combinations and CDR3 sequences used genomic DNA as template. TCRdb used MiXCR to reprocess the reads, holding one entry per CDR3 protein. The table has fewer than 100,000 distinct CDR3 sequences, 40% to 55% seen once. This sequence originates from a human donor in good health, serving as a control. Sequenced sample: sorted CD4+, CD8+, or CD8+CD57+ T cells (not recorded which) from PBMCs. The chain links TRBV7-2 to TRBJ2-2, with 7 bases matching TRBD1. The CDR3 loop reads CASSPPTGMGGELFF. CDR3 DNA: TGTGCCAGCAGCCCCCCGACAGGGATGGGCGGGGAGCTGTTTTTT.